The next 22 T cell receptor beta chains were all read from a single sample in a study of T cell repertoires in cytomegalovirus infection. MiXCR, applied by TCRdb to the reads, yields one record per CDR3 protein. The table records 500,000 to 600,000 distinct CDR3 sequences, about 15% of them present only once. The sequenced sample consisted of CD8+ T cells from PBMCs. These TCRs come from a human donor in good health (CMV status not recorded). Some clones in this sample may be carry-over from other donors' samples.

This clonotype came up many times. This sequence joins TRBV7-8 and TRBJ2-1, with D perhaps matching TRBD1 (5 bases). The CDR3 has 17 residues. Trimming stripped 4 bases from V and 8 bases from J, with 24 bases between. Germline V CDR1 and CDR2: SGHVS, FQNEAQ. The CDR3 DNA follows: TGTGCCAGCAGCTCACTCCTCAGGGCAATCGATGTCTATGAGCAGTTCTTC. Its protein is CASSSLLRAIDVYEQFF.

V is TRBV7-9 and J is TRBJ2-2, with TRBD1 identical over 7 bases. The CDR3 is made up of 15 amino acids. Germline values: CDR1 SEHNR, CDR2 FQNEAQ (reference sequence). The V gene end was trimmed by 4 bases and the J gene end by 8 bases; junction bases not matched to a gene: 10. The CDR3 DNA is TGTGCCAGCAGCTCCCGGGACAGTGAAACAGGGGAGCTGTTTTTT. This gives the protein CASSSRDSETGELFF.

The chain recombines TRBV28 with TRBJ2-1; 11 bases align to TRBD2. Germline-derived CDR1 and CDR2 are MDHEN and SYDVKM. CDR3 length: 16 residues. J lost 6 bases, V lost 7 bases, and 11 bases had no gene match. CDR3 protein: CASNSPLAGGSNEQFF. CDR3 bases: TGTGCCAGCAACAGCCCCCTAGCGGGAGGTAGCAATGAGCAGTTCTTC.

The V call is TRBV7-9, the J call TRBJ2-7; D remains unclear. The V and J ends lost 5 bases and 5 bases respectively, with 19 bases between them. This CDR3 is 15 amino acids long. Germline V gene lookup returns CDR1 SEHNR and CDR2 FQNEAQ (reference sequence). The DNA of the CDR3 is TGTGCCAGCAGCCCCAAGGGAAGGAATTTCGACGAGCAGTACTTC. Protein: CASSPKGRNFDEQYF. Variable domain in full (rest from reference TRBV7-9 and TRBJ2-7): DTGVSQNPRHKITKRGQNVTFRCDPISEHNRLYWYRQTLGQGPEFLTYFQNEAQLEKSRLLSDRFSAERPKGSFSTLEIQRTEQGDSAMYLCASSPKGRNFDEQYFGPGTRLTVT.

This clonotype was seen at least ten times. The gene calls are TRBV11-2 and TRBJ2-7, with TRBD2 matching 12 bases. Germline values: CDR1 SGHAT, CDR2 FQNNGV. The CDR3 extends over 15 amino acids. Trimming at V came to 5 bases and at J to 3 bases, leaving 5 bases not matched to a gene. This chain's CDR3 is CASSVGLAGIYEQYF. CDR3 bases: TGTGCCAGCAGCGTTGGACTAGCGGGAATCTACGAGCAGTACTTC.

The genes are TRBV6-5 and TRBJ1-4; 7 positions agree with TRBD1. The CDR3 is made up of 14 amino acids. V was clipped by 5 bases and J by 5 bases; unmatched bases: 5. Germline loops: CDR1 MNHEY, CDR2 SVGAGI. CDR3 in amino acids: CASSGGDRNEKLFF. CDR3 sequence (DNA): TGTGCCAGCAGTGGGGGGGACAGAAATGAAAAACTGTTTTTT.

The V gene is TRBV27, the J gene TRBJ2-2; 7 nucleotides line up with TRBD2. Germline V CDR1 and CDR2: MNHEY, SMNVEV (reference sequence). This CDR3 region has 16 residues. The V segment lost 8 bases and the J segment 1 base; nucleotides outside the gene matches: 10. Here the CDR3 DNA reads TGTGCCAGCCGCCCTCCTGCGGGGGTGAACACCGGGGAGCTGTTTTTT. It codes for CASRPPAGVNTGELFF.

Comments on this clonotype: This clone may be a read error of a much larger clone one base away. The genes are TRBV27 and TRBJ1-1; 7 bases agree with TRBD1. Trimming took 6 bases from V and 0 from J; bases not matched to a gene: 7. Germline CDR1 is MNHEY and CDR2 is SMNVEV (reference sequence). The CDR3 is made up of 15 amino acids. CDR3 sequence (DNA): TGTGCCAGCAGCCCCCTGACAGGGATGAACACTGAAGCTTTCTTT. It specifies CASSPLTGMNTEAFF.

The rearrangement uses TRBV4-1 and TRBJ2-3; 7 nucleotides align to TRBD2. The V gene's germline CDR1 is MGHRA and CDR2 YSYEKL. V gave up 1 base and J gave up 1 base; unmatched junction bases: 5. The CDR3 covers 16 residues. The CDR3 region has the DNA TGCGCCAGCAGCCAAGTGTTGCGGGAGCGCACAGATACGCAGTATTTT. It translates to CASSQVLRERTDTQYF.

J is TRBJ2-1 and V is TRBV5-6, with TRBD2 matching over 14 bases. CDR3 length equals 14 residues. V dropped 4 bases and J dropped 12; count of bases not matched to a gene: 6. The germline gives CDR1 SGHDT, CDR2 YYEEEE. Here the CDR3 DNA reads TGTGCCAGCAGCCCCGGGACTAGCGGGAGTCGGCAGTTCTTC. Amino acids: CASSPGTSGSRQFF. Looking up the rest from reference TRBV5-6 and TRBJ2-1 gives the full variable domain: DAGVTQSPTHLIKTRGQQVTLRCSPKSGHDTVSWYQQALGQGPQFIFQYYEEEERQRGNFPDRFSGHQFPNYSSELNVNALLLGDSALYLCASSPGTSGSRQFFGPGTRLTVL.

This clonotype was counted a few times. The V and J genes are TRBV9 and TRBJ2-7; 10 bases agree with TRBD2. Germline V lookup: CDR1 SGDLS, CDR2 YYNGEE. The CDR3 runs to 16 residues. The V gene end was trimmed by 3 bases and the J gene end by 2 bases; junction bases not matched to a gene: 8. The CDR3 region is CASSGWGTSATYEQYF. CDR3 in DNA: TGTGCCAGCAGCGGTTGGGGGACTAGCGCAACCTACGAGCAGTACTTC.

This clonotype was counted many times. This chain links TRBV27 with TRBJ1-5; D gene uncertain. Germline V CDR1 and CDR2: MNHEY, SMNVEV (reference sequence). The CDR3 is 14 amino acids. V was pared by 2 bases and J by 0 bases, with 5 bases between. The CDR3, as DNA: TGTGCCAGCAGTTTACGGTCTAGCAATCAGCCCCAGCATTTT. As protein: CASSLRSSNQPQHF.

This clonotype was counted many times. The rearrangement links TRBV27 to TRBJ2-1; TRBD2 aligns across 8 bases. V dropped 5 bases and J dropped 2; count of bases not matched to a gene: 8. CDR1 and CDR2 (germline): MNHEY, SMNVEV (reference sequence). CDR3 length: 16 residues. CDR3 amino acids: CASSPSAGATYNEQFF. In DNA form, the CDR3 reads TGTGCCAGCAGTCCCTCAGCGGGGGCAACCTACAATGAGCAGTTCTTC.

The J gene is TRBJ2-7, the V gene TRBV20-1; maybe TRBD2 (5 bases). CDR1 DFQATT and CDR2 SNEGSKA come from the germline V gene (reference sequence). The CDR3 length is 12 residues. Trimming removed 0 bases at V and 6 bases at J, with 9 bases between. CDR3 nucleotides: TGCAGTGCTAGAGATATCGGGGTCGAGCAGTACTTC. It codes for CSARDIGVEQYF.

The chain uses TRBV12-3 or TRBV12-4 and TRBJ2-5; no clear D. V lost 7 bases and J 0 bases, leaving 18 bases between the germline ends. CDR3 length: 16 residues. CDR3: CASKMSVRGHQETQYF. The CDR3 DNA is TGTGCCAGCAAGATGAGTGTTCGAGGACACCAAGAGACCCAGTACTTC.

This clonotype showed up many times. The chain recombines TRBV7-9 with TRBJ1-1, with D unresolved. The CDR3 sequence is 12 residues long. Deletions cut 5 bases from V and 5 bases from J, with 9 bases between. Per the germline V gene, CDR1 is SEHNR and CDR2 is FQNEAQ (reference sequence). The CDR3: CASSQPGTEAFF. The CDR3 DNA is TGTGCCAGCAGCCAGCCGGGGACTGAAGCTTTCTTT.

The rearrangement links TRBV4-1 to TRBJ2-1; TRBD2 matches 10 bases. The CDR3 covers 16 residues. CDR1 MGHRA and CDR2 YSYEKL come from the germline V gene. V lost 1 base and J lost 7; bases outside the gene matches: 7. The CDR3 DNA sequence: TGCGCCAGCAGCCAAGCAGCGGGGGGGGTAGTAAATGAGCAGTTCTTC. This codes for CASSQAAGGVVNEQFF.

In this sample, this clonotype turned up many times. The gene calls are TRBV4-2 and TRBJ1-2, with D uncertain. V lost 0 bases and J lost 1, with 3 bases in between. The V gene's germline CDR1 is LGHNA and CDR2 YNFKEQ. CDR3 size: 13 residues. The CDR3 region is CASSQDFNYGYTF. CDR3 nucleotides: TGTGCCAGCAGCCAAGATTTTAACTATGGCTACACCTTC.

This clonotype was counted ten times or more. This chain links TRBV4-2 with TRBJ2-7, with TRBD2 identical over 11 bases. The CDR3 extends over 17 amino acids. The V gene's germline CDR1 is LGHNA and CDR2 YNFKEQ. With V trimmed by 0 bases and J by 2 bases, 6 bases remained unmatched. In DNA form, the CDR3 reads TGTGCCAGCAGCCAAGAGATCCCTAGCGGGAGGCCCTACGAGCAGTACTTC. Protein product: CASSQEIPSGRPYEQYF.

The chain uses TRBV13 and TRBJ1-4; 9 nucleotides line up with TRBD1. This CDR3 is built from 14 residues. V lost 4 bases, J lost 8 bases, and 5 bases stayed unmatched. The germline V gene encodes CDR1 PRHDT and CDR2 FYEKMQ (reference sequence). CDR3 in DNA: TGTGCCAGCAGCTCCGGGACAGGGTTCGAAAAACTGTTTTTT. It codes for CASSSGTGFEKLFF.

This clonotype was recorded a few times. The chain employs TRBV28 and TRBJ1-2; TRBD1 matches 7 bases. The V and J ends lost 7 bases and 6 bases, in that order; junction bases with no gene match: 8. There are 13 residues in the CDR3. Per germline, CDR1 MDHEN and CDR2 SYDVKM. This CDR3 reads CASKAGGRNGYTF. As DNA, the CDR3 is TGTGCCAGCAAGGCAGGGGGGAGGAATGGCTACACCTTC.

This clonotype was found a few times. The CDR3 DNA reads TGCGCCAGCAGCTTGGGGGGAGCCTTGAACAATGAGCAGTTCTTC. This sequence encodes CASSLGGALNNEQFF. The chain joins TRBV5-1 to TRBJ2-1; tentative D call: TRBD2 (5 bases). The CDR3 is 15 residues long. V shed 0 bases and J shed 5 bases, with 12 bases lying between them. Germline CDR1 is SGHRS and CDR2 is YFSETQ.